These 26 T cell receptor beta chains originate from one sample sequenced in a study of blood T cell repertoires in COVID-19. This table comes from immunoSEQ multiplex PCR, and its TCRdb copy is limited to in-frame clones, with some not included. Found here are 220,000 or so clones, 80% to 90% of them singletons; the top ten hold just under 20%. Material: peripheral blood. The receptors were sampled from a man aged 30 to 39 with active or convalescent COVID-19.

This rearrangement joins TRBV28 to TRBJ2-5, with 8 bases aligning to TRBD1. The CDR3 has 14 amino acids. Germline loops: CDR1 MDHEN, CDR2 SYDVKM. After removal of 3 bases from V and 6 bases from J, the junction contained 6 bases not matched to a gene. The CDR3 DNA follows: TGTGCCAGCAGTTTCTCACAGGGGGTACAGACCCAGTACTTC. It codes for CASSFSQGVQTQYF.

The chain has TRBV5-1 and TRBJ1-1; 7 bases match TRBD1. CDR1 SGHRS and CDR2 YFSETQ come from the germline V gene. V shed 4 bases and J 1 base; nucleotides not matched to a gene: 10. The CDR3 totals 16 residues. Written as DNA, the CDR3 is TGCGCCAGCAGCCCTCTGACAGGGATCAAGAACACTGAAGCTTTCTTT. This translates into CASSPLTGIKNTEAFF.

This chain joins TRBV2 and TRBJ2-5; 7 bases are a match to TRBD2. Germline CDR1 and CDR2: SNHLY and FYNNEI. The CDR3 has 14 amino acids. Trimming removed 6 bases from V and 5 bases from J; junction bases left unmatched: 9. The CDR3, as DNA: TGTGCCAGCAGCAATGGACTAGTCCCTGAGACCCAGTACTTC. Its translation is CASSNGLVPETQYF. Full variable domain (missing parts from reference TRBV2 and TRBJ2-5): EPEVTQTPSHQVTQMGQEVILRCVPISNHLYFYWYRQILGQKVEFLVSFYNNEISEKSEIFDDQFSVERPDGSNFTLKIRSTKLEDSAMYFCASSNGLVPETQYFGPGTRLLVL.

The rearrangement joins TRBV27 to TRBJ1-1; D possibly corresponds to TRBD1 (5 bases). V lost 7 bases and J 4 bases, leaving 16 bases between the germline ends. Germline V gene sequence: CDR1 MNHEY, CDR2 SMNVEV (reference sequence). The CDR3 loop spans 14 amino acids. The CDR3 region has the DNA TGTGCCAGCATGACAGCACTTACGGGCACTGAAGCTTTCTTT. It encodes CASMTALTGTEAFF.

On this clone itself: The same CDR3 can be traced to other DNA sequences in this sample. The chain links TRBV6-5 to TRBJ1-5, with D maybe TRBD1 (6 bases). The CDR3 extends over 13 amino acids. Germline assignment: CDR1 MNHEY and CDR2 SVGAGI. V lost 4 bases, J lost 5 bases, and 9 bases lay in between. CDR3 in DNA: TGTGCCAGCAGTTTAGACAGGTATCAGCCCCAGCATTTT. Amino acid sequence: CASSLDRYQPQHF.

The V and J genes are TRBV5-1 and TRBJ1-6, with TRBD1 matching 7 bases. The CDR3 spans 16 residues. V lost 4 bases to trimming and J lost 9 bases; unmatched junction nucleotides: 13. The V gene's germline CDR1 is SGHRS and CDR2 YFSETQ. The CDR3 region is CASSPTGGQAGSPLHF. For the CDR3, the DNA is TGCGCCAGCAGCCCAACCGGAGGACAGGCGGGTTCACCCCTCCACTTT.

This clone was seen only a few times. The chain joins TRBV9 to TRBJ1-2, with D maybe TRBD1 (5 bases). The V and J ends lost 0 bases and 3 bases respectively, with 9 bases between them. This CDR3 comprises 14 residues. CDR1 is SGDLS and CDR2 is YYNGEE in the germline V gene. The CDR3 DNA reads as TGTGCCAGCAGCGTAGGTGGGGCGGACTATGGCTACACCTTC. It yields the protein CASSVGGADYGYTF. Full variable domain (remainder filled in from reference TRBV9 and TRBJ1-2): DSGVTQTPKHLITATGQRVTLRCSPRSGDLSVYWYQQSLDQGLQFLIQYYNGEERAKGNILERFSAQQFPDLHSELNLSSLELGDSALYFCASSVGGADYGYTFGSGTRLTVV.

The chain couples TRBV5-6 to TRBJ2-7; D unclear. V lost 0 bases and J 3 bases, leaving 10 bases between the germline ends. Per the germline V gene, CDR1 is SGHDT and CDR2 is YYEEEE. This CDR3 is built from 14 residues. CDR3 sequence: CASSLEMRDYEQYF. The CDR3 region has the DNA TGTGCCAGCAGCTTGGAGATGCGCGACTACGAGCAGTACTTC.

This chain links TRBV2 with TRBJ2-7; 9 bases fit TRBD1. This CDR3 contains 15 residues. V shed 6 bases, J shed 4 bases, and the junction held 10 bases outside the gene matches. CDR1 is SNHLY, CDR2 FYNNEI, per germline. For the CDR3, the DNA is TGTGCCAGCAGACTAGGACAGGGGAGTGTATACGAGCAGTACTTC. This codes for CASRLGQGSVYEQYF.

The rearrangement joins TRBV21-1 to TRBJ2-5; the table's D call TRBD2 went unverified against the DNA. TRBV21-1 is assigned pseudogene status. CDR3 length: 16 residues. The CDR3 DNA reads as TGTGCCAGCAGCAAACCTCCGGGGGGGCCGCAAGAGACCCAGTACTTC. This sequence encodes CASSKPPGGPQETQYF.

The rearrangement joins TRBV28 to TRBJ2-3, with 11 bases matching TRBD1. Germline lookup yields CDR1 MDHEN and CDR2 SYDVKM. The CDR3 spans 16 residues. V lost 5 bases, J lost 4 bases, and 8 bases stayed unmatched. The DNA for the CDR3 is TGTGCCAGCAGTGCCCCCGGGACAGGGGGTTCAGATACGCAGTATTTT. As protein: CASSAPGTGGSDTQYF.

V usage is TRBV19 and J usage is TRBJ2-1, with 10 bases aligning to TRBD1. Germline CDR1 reads LNHDA; CDR2 reads SQIVND (reference sequence). The V gene end was trimmed by 3 bases and the J gene end by 4 bases; junction bases not matched to a gene: 21. CDR3 length equals 21 residues. The CDR3 nucleotides are TGTGCCAGTAGTATCTTTGGGACAGGGGCTGGACTAGGGGATTCTTACAATGAGCAGTTCTTC. It is translated as CASSIFGTGAGLGDSYNEQFF. The full variable domain, with the rest looked up from reference TRBV19 and TRBJ2-1, is DGGITQSPKYLFRKEGQNVTLSCEQNLNHDAMYWYRQDPGQGLRLIYYSQIVNDFQKGDIAEGYSVSREKKESFPLTVTSAQKNPTAFYLCASSIFGTGAGLGDSYNEQFFGPGTRLTVL.

CDR3 residues: CASSLDTDNSPLHF. The CDR3 DNA reads TGTGCCAGCAGCTTAGACACCGATAATTCACCCCTCCACTTT. The chain combines TRBV7-9 with TRBJ1-6; D is uncertain. Looked up from germline, CDR1 is SEHNR and CDR2 is FQNEAQ (reference sequence). The length of the CDR3 is 14 residues. Trimming removed 1 base at V and 5 bases at J, with 6 bases between.

About this clone: The identical CDR3 is also encoded by other nucleotide sequences in the sample. J is TRBJ1-2 and V is TRBV7-2; D might be TRBD1 (5 bases). With 4 bases removed from V and 5 bases from J, the gap between germline ends came to 8 bases. Germline CDR1 SGHTA, CDR2 FQGNSA. The CDR3 runs to 12 residues. The CDR3 nucleotides are TGTGCCAGCAGCTCGACAGTATATGGCTACACCTTC. Its translation is CASSSTVYGYTF.

V gene TRBV6-5 combines with J gene TRBJ1-1, with D unresolved. Germline V CDR1 and CDR2: MNHEY, SVGAGI. Between the trimmed V and J ends, which lost 6 bases and 1 base, there was a span of 9 bases. This CDR3 is 13 amino acids long. The CDR3 region has the DNA TGTGCCAGCAGCAACGCAGGGAACACTGAAGCTTTCTTT. Encoded protein: CASSNAGNTEAFF.

This chain connects TRBV25-1 to TRBJ2-7; D is perhaps TRBD2 (5 bases). The length of the CDR3 is 14 residues. Germline assignment: CDR1 MGHDK and CDR2 SYGVNS. The V end lost 5 bases, the J end lost 2 bases, and 13 bases lay between the germline ends. The CDR3 sequence: CASSSEVDTYEQYF. CDR3 coding DNA: TGTGCCAGCAGTTCGGAGGTCGACACCTACGAGCAGTACTTC.

The chain is built from TRBV6-5 and TRBJ1-2, with D perhaps matching TRBD1 (5 bases). Trimming shortened V by 6 bases and J by 1 base, and 9 bases separated the two germline ends. The CDR3 consists of 13 residues. Germline assignment: CDR1 MNHEY and CDR2 SVGAGI. The CDR3 sequence: CASRMTDNYGYTF. CDR3 bases: TGTGCCAGCAGGATGACAGATAACTATGGCTACACCTTC.

The chain carries TRBV11-2 and TRBJ1-2, with 9 bases identical to TRBD1. This CDR3 is 13 amino acids long. Germline values: CDR1 SGHAT, CDR2 FQNNGV. V was pared by 5 bases and J by 4 bases, with 2 bases of the junction left unmatched. CDR3 bases: TGTGCCAGCAGCAGGACAGGGGTCTATGGCTACACCTTC. It encodes CASSRTGVYGYTF.

The chain uses TRBV7-3 and TRBJ1-6; 8 nucleotides line up with TRBD1. J lost 9 bases, V lost 5 bases, and 3 bases had no gene match. The germline V gene encodes CDR1 SGHTA and CDR2 FQGTGA. The CDR3 runs to 13 residues. Written as DNA, the CDR3 is TGTGCCAGCAGCCTAGGACAGGGTTCACCCCTCCACTTT. Its protein is CASSLGQGSPLHF.

The CDR3 coding sequence is TGTGCCAGCAGCTTAGCGGGGGCCCCCTACGAGCAGTACTTC. Translating it yields CASSLAGAPYEQYF. The V call is TRBV6-5, the J call TRBJ2-7; 9 bases are a match to TRBD2. The CDR3 is made up of 14 amino acids. V trimming: 6 bases; J trimming: 2 bases; junction bases outside the gene matches: 5. The germline V gene has CDR1 MNHEY and CDR2 SVGAGI.

As to this clone: The limits of the CDR3 on the DNA are not certain, so only TCRdb's listed CDR3 is given. The chain employs TRBV12-3 or TRBV12-4 and TRBJ2-1; the DNA was not compared with TRBD2, the D call given in the table. The CDR3 has 13 amino acids, counting both end residues. The CDR3 protein is CASSFGVGSSGFF.

The gene calls are TRBV27 and TRBJ2-7; 8 nucleotides align to TRBD2. In germline, CDR1 is MNHEY, CDR2 SMNVEV (reference sequence). V shed 2 bases and J 4 bases; nucleotides not matched to a gene: 4. This CDR3 has 14 residues. The CDR3 spells CASSLEAGVYEQYF. Written as DNA, the CDR3 is TGTGCCAGCAGTTTAGAAGCGGGAGTTTACGAGCAGTACTTC.

This clone was recorded only once. V gene TRBV15 combines with J gene TRBJ2-5; 7 bases align to TRBD1. The CDR3 length is 14 residues. After removal of 1 base from V and 1 base from J, the junction contained 0 bases not matched to a gene. Germline CDR1 LNHNV, CDR2 YYDKDF (reference sequence). The CDR3 DNA reads as TGTGCCACCAGCAGAGGGGACAGCCAAGAGACCCAGTACTTC. Translation gives CATSRGDSQETQYF. The full variable domain, rest sourced from reference TRBV15 and TRBJ2-5, is DAMVIQNPRYQVTQFGKPVTLSCSQTLNHNVMYWYQQKSSQAPKLLFHYYDKDFNNEADTPDNFQSRRPNTSFCFLDIRSPGLGDTAMYLCATSRGDSQETQYFGPGTRLLVL.

In this sample, this clone turned up once. The V gene is TRBV12-3 or TRBV12-4, the J gene TRBJ2-7, with TRBD2 matching 9 bases. The CDR3 loop spans 13 amino acids. V gave up 11 bases and J gave up 4 bases; unmatched junction bases: 9. DNA for the CDR3: TGTGCCCGCGCGGGGGGGGGAAGATACGAGCAGTACTTC. Translating it yields CARAGGGRYEQYF.

This sequence joins TRBV30 and TRBJ2-3, with unresolved D. Between the trimmed V and J ends, which lost 2 bases and 3 bases, there was a span of 6 bases. This CDR3 is built from 12 residues. Germline CDR1 reads GTSNPN; CDR2 reads SVGIG (reference sequence). This chain's CDR3 is CAWSWATDTQYF. The CDR3 DNA reads TGTGCCTGGAGTTGGGCGACAGATACGCAGTATTTT.

The V call is TRBV5-1, the J call TRBJ2-3, with 12 bases identical to TRBD2. The CDR3 loop spans 17 amino acids. Per the germline V gene, CDR1 is SGHRS and CDR2 is YFSETQ. V dropped 1 base and J dropped 5; count of bases not matched to a gene: 8. CDR3 amino acids: CASSLSRLAGAGDTQYF. CDR3 in DNA: TGCGCCAGCAGCTTGTCGAGACTAGCGGGAGCAGGAGATACGCAGTATTTT.